Listed below are T cell receptor beta chains from one sample, sequenced in a study of T-cell memory formation after mild COVID-19. TCRdb itself ran the 5' RACE reads through MiXCR, one entry per CDR3 protein. The sample records around 300,000 distinct CDR3 sequences, 8.2% being singletons. Sequencing was performed on PBMCs or a T cell subset sorted from them (not recorded which). Receptor source: a young man who had mild COVID-19 (a few samples of this study predate the infection). Cell type and time point are not known. The CDR3 runs from the conserved cysteine through the conserved F or W. A D gene is named only where the DNA matches it firmly. The size of a clone is reported for some rows only, either as once, few or many, or as a class for expanded clones.

v_call	d_call	clone_size	j_call	cdr3_aa	cdr3_nt
TRBV7-2	TRBD1	few	TRBJ1-2	CASSPAGTGTGFGYTF	TGTGCCAGCAGCCCAGCCGGGACAGGGACAGGTTTTGGCTACACCTTC
TRBV11-1	.	.	TRBJ2-1	CASTIENEQFF	TGTGCCAGCACCATCGAAAATGAGCAGTTCTTC
TRBV5-6	TRBD1	few	TRBJ1-2	CASSFPDRAFGYTF	TGTGCCAGCAGCTTTCCGGACAGGGCCTTTGGCTACACCTTC
TRBV6-6	TRBD1	few	TRBJ1-2	CASSSGTVIRGYTF	TGTGCCAGCAGTTCCGGGACAGTCATTCGCGGCTACACCTTC
TRBV20-1	.	few	TRBJ1-5	CSARDLGEEGYQPQHF	TGCAGTGCTAGAGATCTTGGGGAGGAGGGGTATCAGCCCCAGCATTTT
TRBV6-5	TRBD1	few	TRBJ1-1	CASSYWGQGNTEAFF	TGTGCCAGCAGTTACTGGGGACAGGGGAACACTGAAGCTTTCTTT
TRBV7-3	TRBD2	few	TRBJ2-5	CASSPASGGQETQYF	TGTGCCAGCAGCCCCGCCTCGGGGGGGCAAGAGACCCAGTACTTC
TRBV6-5	.	many	TRBJ2-4	CASSYSPPGTAKNIQYF	TGTGCCAGCAGTTACTCGCCGCCCGGGACAGCCAAAAACATTCAGTACTTC
TRBV2	.	.	TRBJ2-5	CASSKREMETQYF	TGTGCCAGCAGTAAGCGAGAGATGGAGACCCAGTACTTC
TRBV7-2	TRBD1	.	TRBJ1-6	CASSLAPRGHSPLHF	TGTGCCAGCAGCTTAGCCCCCAGGGGGCATTCACCCCTCCACTTT
TRBV10-1	.	.	TRBJ1-5	CASRMWENQPQHF	TGCGCCAGCAGGATGTGGGAGAATCAGCCCCAGCATTTT
TRBV7-3	TRBD1	.	TRBJ2-2	CASSTRDRESGELFF	TGTGCCAGCAGCACCCGGGACAGGGAATCCGGGGAGCTGTTTTTT
TRBV27	.	few	TRBJ2-3	CASSPLYTDTQYF	TGTGCCAGCAGTCCCCTTTACACAGATACGCAGTATTTT
TRBV20-1	.	.	TRBJ1-4	CSARRVTVLGREEKLFF	TGCAGTGCTCGGCGAGTGACAGTTCTGGGAAGGGAGGAAAAACTGTTTTTT
TRBV11-2	.	.	TRBJ1-1	CATKRQRLNTEAFF	TGTGCCACCAAGAGACAGCGATTGAACACTGAAGCTTTCTTT
TRBV2	.	.	TRBJ2-7	CASNPATGTSEQYF	TGTGCCAGCAACCCTGCTACCGGGACATCTGAGCAGTACTTC
TRBV5-1	.	few	TRBJ2-5	CASSLVGPYQETQYF	TGCGCCAGCAGCTTGGTTGGACCCTATCAAGAGACCCAGTACTTC
TRBV9	.	few	TRBJ2-2	CASSGYSRLGELFF	TGTGCCAGCAGCGGATACAGTCGCCTCGGGGAGCTGTTTTTT
TRBV6-6	.	few	TRBJ1-1	CASSTWVTEAFF	TGTGCCAGCAGTACGTGGGTGACTGAAGCTTTCTTT
TRBV9	.	many	TRBJ1-1	CASSLKDLGEAFF	TGTGCCAGCAGCCTAAAGGACCTAGGTGAAGCTTTCTTT
TRBV11-2	.	.	TRBJ1-1	CASSHLGGGMNTEAFF	TGTGCCAGCAGCCACCTTGGGGGGGGTATGAACACTGAAGCTTTCTTT
TRBV7-6	TRBD1	.	TRBJ2-3	CASSSLDRGTDTQYF	TGTGCCAGCAGCTCCCTGGACAGGGGTACAGATACGCAGTATTTT